This T cell receptor beta chain came from a study of blood T cell repertoires in COVID-19 (TCRdb year 2020). At the level of the whole study: The collaborator samples originated in the United States, Italy and Spain and spanned the acute and convalescent phases of COVID-19. The dataset comprised deeply sampled blood TCRbeta repertoires from subjects exposed to, actively infected with, or recovered from COVID-19. Where available, HLA class I and class II types were obtained from metadata supplied by the sample provider rather than from assay-based typing. Samples were obtained from the ongoing ImmuneRACE study (first 160 participants) and from about 1,300 subjects provided by 6 global collaborators. The repertoires were made available in a free public database intended to serve as a resource for research on the immune response to SARS-CoV-2. The material from the prospective study consisted of cDNA or gDNA derived from T cells, B-cell-depleted T cells, or PBMCs. The sample metadata nearly always contained a de-identified subject ID, COVID-19 status, age in years and sex. Overall study results and their limits: Clinical and demographic metadata were provided uncurated, with the amount varying by source and participant.

This clone was counted only a few times. Its antigen is not yet known. Base-call qualities are not available, and no considerably larger clone is one nucleotide away. Each collaborating institution followed its own protocols to collect whole blood in K2EDTA tubes. For TCRbeta analysis, collaborator samples were shipped as frozen whole blood, as isolated PBMCs, or as DNA extracted from either sample type. TCRbeta CDR3 regions were amplified from genomic DNA using the immunoSEQ Assay, a bias-controlled multiplex PCR. The authors' analysis ran thus. Within the assay, amplification of reference gene primers was used to estimate how many nucleated cells each sample contained. To quantify the absolute abundance of each unique TCRbeta CDR3 rearrangement, sequence reads were collapsed and filtered. Productive Simpson clonality was computed per sample as the square root of Simpson's diversity index over productive rearrangements. Entries here come from immuneACCESS through TCRdb and include only in-frame sequences with V and J called. Some clones fail to appear in such tables; in the studies checked, an unresolved V gene covers under half of the shortfall, and the cause of the remainder is unknown. That table is the source of V, J and clone size, and D and trimming were worked out from the DNA. This sample comprises 190,000 or so clones, over 75% of them detected only once. Of the sample, 2.5% is held by the ten largest clones.

Relative to germline, V is 1 base shorter and J is 1 base shorter, with 11 bases between their ends. The germline V gene encodes CDR1 SGDLS and CDR2 YYNGEE. CDR3 length: 15 amino acids, cysteine to phenylalanine. Only the CDR3 DNA is retained, 45 bases long and in frame from the first base. The rearranged chain carries TRBV9 and TRBJ1-1; the D gene lacks a confident call. The sequenced sample consisted of peripheral blood. The sequence derives from a man aged 40-55 years with active or convalescent COVID-19. The CDR3 here reads CASSVTTGRNTEAFF. The nucleotides are TGTGCCAGCAGCGTAACAACGGGGAGGAACACTGAAGCTTTCTTT. Outside the CDR3, residues come from the reference TRBV9 and TRBJ1-1 proteins, so the full variable domain is: DSGVTQTPKHLITATGQRVTLRCSPRSGDLSVYWYQQSLDQGLQFLIQYYNGEERAKGNILERFSAQQFPDLHSELNLSSLELGDSALYFCASSVTTGRNTEAFFGQGTRLTVV.